This is a list of T cell receptor beta chains from one sample in a study of T cells in Graves' hyperthyroidism and ophthalmopathy. Using its own MiXCR run on the multiplex PCR reads, TCRdb lists one record per CDR3 protein. The table records around 600,000 distinct CDR3 sequences, around 13% of them present only once. Sequences were obtained from blood. Source of these receptors: a woman in her 50s with Graves' ophthalmopathy. Each CDR3 is given with its conserved first and last residue. A D gene is named only where the DNA matches it firmly. Not all rows give a size; the values are once, few, many and, for expanded clones, a class.

TRBV6-5	TRBJ1-2	NA	many	TGTGCCAGCAGTTACTCCCGGACAGCCCCCGCCTTGTATGGCTACACCTTC	CASSYSRTAPALYGYTF
TRBV7-3	TRBJ2-3	NA	NA	TGTGCCAGCAGCAAAAGAGGGGGGGGAAGCACAGATACGCAGTATTTT	CASSKRGGGSTDTQYF
TRBV20-1	TRBJ1-2	TRBD1	NA	TGCAGTGCCCTCCCTGGACAGGGGGCTTTCAACTATGGCTACACCTTC	CSALPGQGAFNYGYTF
TRBV6-1	TRBJ2-5	TRBD2	many	TGTGCCAGCAGTTCTTTAGCGGGACTGCGGGAGACCCAGTACTTC	CASSSLAGLRETQYF
TRBV7-7	TRBJ2-3	NA	NA	TGTGCTAGCAGCTTAGGCGGGATGGGCACAGATACGCAGTATTTT	CASSLGGMGTDTQYF
TRBV28	TRBJ1-2	TRBD1	NA	TGTGCCAGCAGTTTCTGGGGGGACAGGGGGCTGGGCTATGGCTACACCTTC	CASSFWGDRGLGYGYTF
TRBV29-1	TRBJ2-1	NA	few	TGCAGCGTTACTAAGGGCAATGAGCAGTTCTTC	CSVTKGNEQFF
TRBV5-1	TRBJ2-3	NA	many	TGCGCCAGCAGCTTGGGGACAGCAACTAGCACAGATACGCAGTATTTT	CASSLGTATSTDTQYF
TRBV4-3	TRBJ1-1	NA	many	TGCGCCAGCAGCCAGGACAGTAGCATGAACACTGAAGCTTTCTTT	CASSQDSSMNTEAFF
TRBV7-6	TRBJ2-7	NA	NA	TGTGCCAGCAGCTTACAGGCCTCGAACTACGAGCAGTACTTC	CASSLQASNYEQYF
TRBV18	TRBJ1-1	TRBD1	NA	TGTGCCAGCTCACCCCTAGGGACAGGGGGTACTGAAGCTTTCTTT	CASSPLGTGGTEAFF
TRBV29-1	TRBJ1-1	NA	many	TGCAGCGTTGTTGGGCGGATGAACACTGAAGCTTTCTTT	CSVVGRMNTEAFF
TRBV28	TRBJ2-3	NA	many	TGTGCCAGCAGCACCCAGGGAGATACGCAGTATTTT	CASSTQGDTQYF
TRBV7-2	TRBJ2-1	TRBD2	few	TGTGCCAGTATAGCGGGAGTCGTCTCCTACAATGAGCAGTTCTTC	CASIAGVVSYNEQFF
TRBV5-1	TRBJ2-5	TRBD2	many	TGCGCCAGCAGCTTAAGCGGGAGGATGGGGGAGACCCAGTACTTC	CASSLSGRMGETQYF
TRBV28	TRBJ1-5	NA	many	TGTGCCAGCAGTTTAATCGGGCAGGGTGACCAGCCCCAGCATTTT	CASSLIGQGDQPQHF
TRBV5-1	TRBJ1-1	NA	many	TGCGCCAGCAGCTTCCAAGGGGAGTCCAGCACTGAAGCTTTCTTT	CASSFQGESSTEAFF
TRBV20-1	TRBJ1-6	TRBD1	few	TGCAGTGCTAGAGATTTATCTACAGGGGGGGTATCACCCCTCCACTTT	CSARDLSTGGVSPLHF
TRBV28	TRBJ2-5	NA	many	TGTGCCAGCAGTTTTTCGAGCACAAAAGAGACCCAGTACTTC	CASSFSSTKETQYF
TRBV5-1	TRBJ1-1	NA	many	TGTGCCAGCAGCTCCCAACCGAACACTGAAGCTTTCTTT	CASSSQPNTEAFF
TRBV18	TRBJ2-5	TRBD2	many	TGTGCCAGCTCACCACTAGCGGGAGAGACCCAGTACTTC	CASSPLAGETQYF
TRBV7-8	TRBJ2-1	TRBD2	many	TGTGCCAGCAGCTTTGAGACTAGCGGATCCTGGAGGTACAATGAGCAGTTCTTC	CASSFETSGSWRYNEQFF
TRBV19	TRBJ2-7	NA	NA	TGTGCCAGTAGTATCGTCCCGGGACTTCAGGGCGAGCAGTACTTC	CASSIVPGLQGEQYF
TRBV4-1	TRBJ2-1	TRBD2	few	TGCGCCAGCAGCCAAGCGTTAGCGGGAGGGCCAGGTGAGCAGTTCTTC	CASSQALAGGPGEQFF
TRBV12-3/TRBV12-4	TRBJ2-3	NA	few	TGTGCCAGCGGGGCGGTGAGCAGAGATACGCAGTATTTT	CASGAVSRDTQYF
TRBV28	TRBJ2-3	TRBD2	many	TGTGCCAGCAGTTTCTTGGCGGGAGGACGAGATACGCAGTATTTT	CASSFLAGGRDTQYF
TRBV5-1	TRBJ2-1	TRBD2	many	TGCGCCAGCAGCTTGTTAGCGGGAGTATCCAATGAGCAGTTCTTC	CASSLLAGVSNEQFF